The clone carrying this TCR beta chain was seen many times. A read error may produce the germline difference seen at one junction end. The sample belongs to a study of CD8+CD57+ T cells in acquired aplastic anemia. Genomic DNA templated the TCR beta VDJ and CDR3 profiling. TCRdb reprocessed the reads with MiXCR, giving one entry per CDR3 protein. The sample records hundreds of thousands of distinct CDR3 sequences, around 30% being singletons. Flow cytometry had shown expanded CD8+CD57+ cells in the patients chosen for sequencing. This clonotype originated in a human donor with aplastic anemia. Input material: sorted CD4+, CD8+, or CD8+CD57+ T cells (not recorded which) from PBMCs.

The CDR3: CASSLQGTQYF. DNA for the CDR3: TGTGCCAGCAGCTTACAAGGGACCCAGTACTTC. The chain recombines TRBV7-2 with TRBJ2-5; no definite D call. The V gene's germline CDR1 is SGHTA and CDR2 FQGNSA. The CDR3 consists of 11 residues.